This is a list of T cell receptor beta chains from one sample in a study of Graves' ophthalmopathy and Graves' hyperthyroidism. A single record per CDR3 protein comes from TCRdb applying MiXCR to the multiplex PCR reads. This table has more than 1,000,000 distinct CDR3 sequences, 35% to 45% appearing once. Sequenced input: peripheral blood or thyroid tissue (not recorded which). These receptors all stem from an adult man with Graves' hyperthyroidism. Both conserved end residues are part of each CDR3. D genes are given only for firm matches. Size tells how often a clone was seen (once, few, many) or the class of an expanded clone, and some rows leave it out.

D	size	V	J	DNA	CDR3
TRBD1	few	TRBV6-5	TRBJ2-7	TGTGCCAGCAGGGGACAGGGGAACTACGAGCAGTACTTC	CASRGQGNYEQYF
-	few	TRBV18	TRBJ1-6	TGTGCCAGCTCACTCCGGGAGCTAAATTCACCCCTCCACTTT	CASSLRELNSPLHF
-	-	TRBV7-9	TRBJ1-2	TGTGCCAGCAGCTTGGGAGTCAGCACCTATGGCTACACCTTC	CASSLGVSTYGYTF
TRBD2	many	TRBV9	TRBJ2-5	TGTGCCAGCAGCGTAGCTACAGTTGCGGGAGTAGGAAAGGAGACCCAGTACTTC	CASSVATVAGVGKETQYF
-	-	TRBV12-3/TRBV12-4	TRBJ2-5	TGTGCCAGCAGTCCAATCGGGGTACGGGAGACCCAGTACTTC	CASSPIGVRETQYF
-	-	TRBV19	TRBJ1-1	TGTGCCAGTAGTAAACGCACGGTGAGGAACACTGAAGCTTTCTTT	CASSKRTVRNTEAFF
-	-	TRBV20-1	TRBJ1-1	TGCAGTGCTAGGTCGGGGGGGGTCGGCACTGAAGCTTTCTTT	CSARSGGVGTEAFF
-	few	TRBV7-9	TRBJ2-7	TGTACCAGCAGCTTTGACAGCTCCTACGAGCAGTACTTC	CTSSFDSSYEQYF
-	-	TRBV10-2	TRBJ2-7	TGCGCCAGCAGCCAAGACAGGACTAGTCTCTACGAGCAGTACTTC	CASSQDRTSLYEQYF
-	few	TRBV2	TRBJ2-6	TGTGCCAGCAGTGAAGGGGAGACTGGGGCCAACGTCCTGACTTTC	CASSEGETGANVLTF
-	-	TRBV10-3	TRBJ2-2	TGTGCCATCAGTGAGGGACTGACGAACACCGGGGAGCTGTTTTTT	CAISEGLTNTGELFF
-	few	TRBV30	TRBJ1-1	TGTGCCTGGAGTTCGGGCAGGGTGAACACTGAAGCTTTCTTT	CAWSSGRVNTEAFF